The clone carrying this TCR beta chain appeared a few times. Its cognate antigen is unknown. This sample is drawn from a study of T-cell reconstitution after alpha-beta-depleted transplantation in children. Regarding the study as a whole: Newly generated T cells supplied most T-cell counts and diversity one year post-transplant. Expanded clones from the graft, numbering several hundred, reportedly supplied alpha-beta T cells about two months after transplant. There were some patients whose high TCRbeta diversity at day 60 came from surviving recipient T cells and thymic progenitors.

V shed 5 bases and J shed 6 bases, with 15 bases lying between them. The CDR3 runs to 14 residues. Germline loops: CDR1 SGHVS, CDR2 FQNEAQ. It was with unique molecular identifiers that the TCRbeta library was prepared. TCRdb fed the PCR reads into MiXCR, producing one record per CDR3 protein. The sample lists some 300,000 distinct CDR3 sequences, roughly 7.8% occurring once. This receptor was taken from a female patient aged 2-9 years who had a stem cell transplant for Fanconi anemia, so the T cells may come from the graft donor. V usage is TRBV7-8 and J usage is TRBJ2-3; D may be TRBD2 (5 bases). Sequencing was performed on peripheral blood, taken 360 days after TCRalphabeta/CD19-depleted stem cell transplant. The CDR3 region has the DNA TGTGCCAGCAGCCCCGAGGGCGCGGCGGATACGCAGTATTTT. It is translated as CASSPEGAADTQYF.